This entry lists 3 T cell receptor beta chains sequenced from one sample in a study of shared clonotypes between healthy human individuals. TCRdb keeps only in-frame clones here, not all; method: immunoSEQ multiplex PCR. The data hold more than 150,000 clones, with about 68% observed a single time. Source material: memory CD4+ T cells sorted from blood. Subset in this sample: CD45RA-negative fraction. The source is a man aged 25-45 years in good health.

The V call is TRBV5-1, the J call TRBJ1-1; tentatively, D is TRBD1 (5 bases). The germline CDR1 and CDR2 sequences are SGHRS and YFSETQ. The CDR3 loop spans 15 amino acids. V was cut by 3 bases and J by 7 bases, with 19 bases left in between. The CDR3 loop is CASSSGRPNKGEAFF. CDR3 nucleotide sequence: TGCGCCAGCAGCTCGGGACGGCCCAACAAGGGTGAAGCTTTCTTT. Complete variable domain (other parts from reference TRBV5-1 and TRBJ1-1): KAGVTQTPRYLIKTRGQQVTLSCSPISGHRSVSWYQQTPGQGLQFLFEYFSETQRNKGNFPGRFSGRQFSNSRSEMNVSTLELGDSALYLCASSSGRPNKGEAFFGQGTRLTVV.

CDR3 amino acids: CASSQNRGKETQYF. In DNA form, the CDR3 reads TGTGCCAGCAGCCAGAACAGGGGTAAAGAGACCCAGTACTTC. This chain links TRBV7-2 with TRBJ2-5; 7 positions agree with TRBD1. This CDR3 is 14 amino acids long. Germline CDR1 SGHTA, CDR2 FQGNSA. Trimming cost V 5 bases and J 3 bases; bases outside gene matches: 6.

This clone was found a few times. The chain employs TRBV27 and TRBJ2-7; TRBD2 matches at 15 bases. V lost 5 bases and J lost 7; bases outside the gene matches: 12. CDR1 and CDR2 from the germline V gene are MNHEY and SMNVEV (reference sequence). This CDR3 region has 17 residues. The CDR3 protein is CASSAGLAGGRVGEQYF. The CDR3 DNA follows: TGTGCCAGCAGTGCGGGACTAGCGGGAGGTCGGGTGGGTGAGCAGTACTTC.